Listed below are T cell receptor beta chains from one sample, sequenced in a study of shared T cell receptors in the human thymus. The protocol was immunoSEQ multiplex PCR, while the TCRdb copy is restricted to in-frame clones and leaves out a portion. The sample contains about 380,000 clones, more than 85% of which appear only once. The sequenced sample consisted of thymocytes. The source of these receptors is a human donor. The CDR3 runs from the conserved cysteine through the conserved F or W. The order of the fields is J gene, D gene, clone size, V gene, CDR3 DNA, CDR3 protein. The D gene is left open where the match is weak. The listing skips clone size in some rows; elsewhere it reads once, few, many or a size class.

J gene: TRBJ2-3
D gene: TRBD1
clone size: NA
V gene: TRBV5-4
CDR3 DNA: TGTGCCAGCAGCTTGGGGCAGACAGGGGCGGCAGATACGCAGTATTTT
CDR3 protein: CASSLGQTGAADTQYF

J gene: TRBJ2-3
D gene: NA
clone size: NA
V gene: TRBV19
CDR3 DNA: TGTGCCACCACCCCCCCAGGGACGGATACCCGCACAGATACGCAGTATTTT
CDR3 protein: CATTPPGTDTRTDTQYF

J gene: TRBJ1-3
D gene: NA
clone size: NA
V gene: TRBV6-1
CDR3 DNA: TGTGCCAGCAGTGAACGCCCCACAAACACCATATATTTT
CDR3 protein: CASSERPTNTIYF

J gene: TRBJ2-7
D gene: NA
clone size: NA
V gene: TRBV27
CDR3 DNA: TGTGCCAGCAGTTCGGGCAGCTCCTACGAGCAGTACTTC
CDR3 protein: CASSSGSSYEQYF

J gene: TRBJ1-2
D gene: NA
clone size: NA
V gene: TRBV28
CDR3 DNA: TGTGCCAGCAGTTTGTGGGGGGATGTGAGCGGGGACTCCTTC
CDR3 protein: CASSLWGDVSGDSF

J gene: TRBJ1-4
D gene: NA
clone size: NA
V gene: TRBV19
CDR3 DNA: TGTGCCAGTAGTAACAGTCTAGAGAATGAAAAACTGTTTTTT
CDR3 protein: CASSNSLENEKLFF

J gene: TRBJ1-3
D gene: NA
clone size: NA
V gene: TRBV15
CDR3 DNA: TGTGCCACCAGCAGAGATCGAGGGGCGGGAGGAAACACCATATATTTT
CDR3 protein: CATSRDRGAGGNTIYF

J gene: TRBJ1-2
D gene: TRBD1
clone size: NA
V gene: TRBV5-6
CDR3 DNA: TGTGCCAGCAGCTTGGCCTTCGGACAGGCTAACTATGGCTACACCTTC
CDR3 protein: CASSLAFGQANYGYTF

J gene: TRBJ2-1
D gene: NA
clone size: NA
V gene: TRBV9
CDR3 DNA: TGTGCCGGGAGGGGGCGGTACAATGAGCAGTTCTTC
CDR3 protein: CAGRGRYNEQFF

J gene: TRBJ1-4
D gene: NA
clone size: few
V gene: TRBV25-1
CDR3 DNA: TGTGCCAGCAGCCTGGAAGCAACTAATGAAAAACTGTTTTTT
CDR3 protein: CASSLEATNEKLFF

J gene: TRBJ2-2
D gene: TRBD2
clone size: NA
V gene: TRBV11-1
CDR3 DNA: TGTGCCAGCAGATTAGCGGGTATAGATACCGGGGAGCTGTTTTTT
CDR3 protein: CASRLAGIDTGELFF

J gene: TRBJ1-1
D gene: NA
clone size: NA
V gene: TRBV7-2
CDR3 DNA: TGTGCCAGCAGCCCAAAGAGCCGGGACACTGAAGCTTTCTTT
CDR3 protein: CASSPKSRDTEAFF

J gene: TRBJ2-3
D gene: NA
clone size: NA
V gene: TRBV25-1
CDR3 DNA: TGTGCCAGCAGTGTCCTGTGGGCGGACCCCACAGATACGCAGTATTTT
CDR3 protein: CASSVLWADPTDTQYF

J gene: TRBJ2-5
D gene: NA
clone size: NA
V gene: TRBV28
CDR3 DNA: TGTGCCACCCCATGTAGGAGGATAGTAGGAGAGACCCAGTACTTC
CDR3 protein: CATPCRRIVGETQYF

J gene: TRBJ2-7
D gene: TRBD1
clone size: NA
V gene: TRBV5-4
CDR3 DNA: TGTGCCAGCAGCTTCCATGGACAGGGGTTATCCTACGAGCAGTACTTC
CDR3 protein: CASSFHGQGLSYEQYF

J gene: TRBJ2-7
D gene: NA
clone size: NA
V gene: TRBV28
CDR3 DNA: TGTGCCAGCAGTTACCTTCGACAGGGGATAGCGGGGCCTCGGGGGGAGCAGTACTTC
CDR3 protein: CASSYLRQGIAGPRGEQYF